The 22 T cell receptor beta chains below come from one sample, sequenced in a study of Ad26.COV2.S vaccination and SARS-CoV-2 variants. This table comes from immunoSEQ multiplex PCR, and its TCRdb copy is limited to in-frame clones, with some not included. In the table there are about 370,000 clones, 70% to 90% of which are singletons. Treatment described: around 19 received Ad26.COV2.S at low or high dose, single or two shots; several received placebo; per-sample allocation not given. The study sampled participants on day 63 after the first vaccine or placebo injection. Sample: peripheral blood, taken in a trial of Ad26.COV2.S vaccine versus placebo. These receptors were taken from a person between 18 and 65 years old who received the Ad26.COV2.S COVID-19 vaccine or a placebo.

This chain joins TRBV20-1 and TRBJ1-2, with 7 bases identical to TRBD1. Germline loops: CDR1 DFQATT, CDR2 SNEGSKA (reference sequence). Trimming took 6 bases from V and 8 from J; bases not matched to a gene: 6. This CDR3 has 11 residues. CDR3 in DNA: TGCAGTGCAAACAGGGGTGGCGGCTACACCTTC. This encodes CSANRGGGYTF.

The chain recombines TRBV3-1 (or the pseudogene TRBV3-2) with TRBJ1-3, with TRBD1 matching over 7 bases. The CDR3 runs to 14 residues. The V gene's germline CDR1 is LGHDT and CDR2 YNNKEL (reference sequence). Trimming took 0 bases from V and 8 from J; bases not matched to a gene: 4. CDR3 coding DNA: TGTGCCAGCAGCCAAGAGACAGGGCGGGACACCATATATTTT. Residues: CASSQETGRDTIYF.

This chain joins TRBV29-1 and TRBJ2-2; possible D gene TRBD1, 6 bases. The CDR3 length is 17 residues. Germline loops: CDR1 SQVTM, CDR2 ANQGSEA. V lost 4 bases and J 4 bases, leaving 22 bases between the germline ends. CDR3 sequence (DNA): TGCAGCGTTGGGTCTCAGACGGCAGGGGTGGTCACCGGGGAGCTGTTTTTT. As protein: CSVGSQTAGVVTGELFF.

The chain recombines TRBV24-1 with TRBJ2-1; maybe TRBD2 (6 bases). V was pared by 2 bases and J by 4 bases, with 14 bases between. CDR1 is KGHDR and CDR2 is SFDVKD in the germline V gene. This CDR3 has 16 amino acids. CDR3 sequence: CATSDSFGTAYNEQFF. DNA of the CDR3: TGTGCCACCAGTGATTCGTTCGGGACTGCATACAATGAGCAGTTCTTC.

This clone has a single count. The chain combines TRBV10-3 with TRBJ1-4; TRBD1 might be the D (5 bases). The germline V and J ends were trimmed by 6 bases and 7 bases, with 12 bases remaining between them. The CDR3 sequence is 13 residues long. Germline V CDR1 and CDR2: ENHRY, SYGVKD. CDR3 residues: CAIRSGLGEKLFF. The CDR3 coding sequence is TGTGCCATCAGATCGGGACTCGGTGAAAAACTGTTTTTT.

Here the CDR3 DNA reads TGTGCCAGCAGTTACAGGGAGGAAATCGCTGAAGCTTTCTTT. It is translated as CASSYREEIAEAFF. The V call is TRBV6-5, the J call TRBJ1-1; unclear D gene. The V gene lost 2 bases and the J gene lost 6 bases, with 13 bases spanning the gap. The V gene's germline CDR1 is MNHEY and CDR2 SVGAGI. The CDR3 has 14 residues.

A remark on this clone: Within the sample, other DNA sequences also encode this same CDR3. The rearrangement uses TRBV28 and TRBJ1-1; unclear D gene. This CDR3 is built from 12 residues. Germline-derived CDR1 and CDR2 are MDHEN and SYDVKM. V was cut by 2 bases and J by 1 base, with 2 bases left in between. The DNA of the CDR3 is TGTGCCAGCAGTTTACGGAACACTGAAGCTTTCTTT. Its protein is CASSLRNTEAFF. Combining the CDR3 with reference TRBV28 and TRBJ1-1 gives the whole variable domain DVKVTQSSRYLVKRTGEKVFLECVQDMDHENMFWYRQDPGLGLRLIYFSYDVKMKEKGDIPEGYSVSREKKERFSLILESASTNQTSMYLCASSLRNTEAFFGQGTRLTVV.

This sequence joins TRBV10-2 and TRBJ1-1; no clear D gene. V dropped 6 bases and J dropped 4 bases, with 12 bases sitting between them. This CDR3 has 13 amino acids. Germline assignment: CDR1 WSHSY and CDR2 SAAADI. CDR3 in amino acids: CASSERVSTEAFF. For the CDR3, the DNA is TGCGCCAGCAGCGAGAGAGTAAGCACTGAAGCTTTCTTT.

The chain carries TRBV3-1 (or the pseudogene TRBV3-2) and TRBJ2-4; no clear D gene. This CDR3 spans 15 amino acids. Germline V gene data show CDR1 as LGHDT and CDR2 as YNNKEL (reference sequence). V lost 1 base and J lost 1, with 8 bases in between. The CDR3 region is CASSQGTLAKNIQYF. The CDR3, as DNA: TGTGCCAGCAGCCAAGGAACGTTGGCCAAAAACATTCAGTACTTC.

V is TRBV6-6 and J is TRBJ2-7; a possible D gene is TRBD1 (5 bases). CDR3 length: 13 amino acids. V was trimmed by 10 bases and J by 1 base, leaving 14 bases between them. From germline, CDR1 is MNHNY and CDR2 SVGAGI (reference sequence). The CDR3 DNA reads as TGTGCCACGAGACAGTTGAAATCCTACGAGCAGTACTTC. Translating it yields CATRQLKSYEQYF.

The CDR3 DNA reads as TGTGCCAGTAGTATAGTCCGGACAGGGACCTCTGGAAACACCATATATTTT. Its protein is CASSIVRTGTSGNTIYF. The rearrangement links TRBV19 to TRBJ1-3, with 8 bases matching TRBD1. After removal of 1 base from V and 0 bases from J, the junction contained 5 bases not matched to a gene. The germline V gene encodes CDR1 LNHDA and CDR2 SQIVND (reference sequence). CDR3 length: 17 amino acids.

The V and J genes are TRBV6-5 and TRBJ1-1, with no clear D. The germline CDR1 and CDR2 sequences are MNHEY and SVGAGI. The CDR3 length is 15 residues. Trimming took 0 bases from V and 0 from J, leaving 8 bases between them. The CDR3 DNA follows: TGTGCCAGCAGTTACTCAATGGGTCTGAACACTGAAGCTTTCTTT. Protein sequence: CASSYSMGLNTEAFF.

J is TRBJ2-3 and V is TRBV7-6, with 8 positions matching TRBD2. Germline V lookup: CDR1 SGHVS, CDR2 FNYEAQ. V shed 2 bases, J shed 3 bases, and the junction held 4 bases outside the gene matches. This CDR3 is built from 15 residues. The DNA of the CDR3 is TGTGCCAGCAGCTTAAGCGGGAGTGGAACAGATACGCAGTATTTT. Protein product: CASSLSGSGTDTQYF.

The table lists this clone with a few counts. V gene TRBV6-6 combines with J gene TRBJ1-1; D not resolved. The CDR3 is 14 residues long. V lost 11 bases to trimming and J lost 5 bases, with 21 bases between them. Per germline, CDR1 MNHNY and CDR2 SVGAGI (reference sequence). Here the CDR3 DNA reads TGTGCCTCCGCTGCCCCGGGAGGAGAAACTGAAGCTTTCTTT. Its protein product is CASAAPGGETEAFF.

With respect to this clone: This specimen includes other DNA sequences encoding the same CDR3. V and J are TRBV19 and TRBJ1-5; D ambiguous. The CDR3 has 12 residues. Germline V gene sequence: CDR1 LNHDA, CDR2 SQIVND (reference sequence). The V end lost 2 bases, the J end lost 5 bases, and 4 bases lay between the germline ends. In DNA, the CDR3 is TGTGCCAGTAGTATACGGGATCAGCCCCAGCATTTT. The encoded protein is CASSIRDQPQHF.

The genes are TRBV5-1 and TRBJ1-4; 8 positions agree with TRBD1. Germline V CDR1 and CDR2: SGHRS, YFSETQ. V lost 2 bases and J lost 6; bases outside the gene matches: 9. The CDR3 length is 16 residues. CDR3 DNA sequence: TGCGCCAGCAGCTTAAATCCCGGGACAGGATATGAAAAACTGTTTTTT. Translating it yields CASSLNPGTGYEKLFF.

The chain is built from TRBV20-1 and TRBJ2-1; D gene unclear. V was clipped by 0 bases and J by 9 bases, with 6 bases between them. The CDR3 has 11 amino acids. CDR1 is DFQATT and CDR2 is SNEGSKA in the germline V gene (reference sequence). The CDR3 reads CSARDRREQFF. The CDR3 DNA is TGCAGTGCTAGAGATCGGCGTGAGCAGTTCTTC.

For this clone: A junction boundary mismatches the germline segment, possibly from a read error. The chain combines TRBV7-9 with TRBJ2-4; no definite D call. Germline CDR1 and CDR2: SEHNR and FQNEAQ (reference sequence). The CDR3 loop spans 17 amino acids. DNA for the CDR3: TGTGCCAGCAGTTTAGCTTCCAGTCGACTAGCCAAAAACATTCAGTACTTC. This sequence encodes CASSLASSRLAKNIQYF.

This chain connects TRBV3-1 (or the pseudogene TRBV3-2) to TRBJ1-2, with 8 bases fitting TRBD1. Germline loops: CDR1 LGHDT, CDR2 YNNKEL (reference sequence). J lost 4 bases, V lost 0 bases, and 4 bases had no gene match. The CDR3 has 15 residues. The CDR3, as DNA: TGTGCCAGCAGCCAAGACCAGGGGGCAAGCTATGGCTACACCTTC. Its protein is CASSQDQGASYGYTF.

The rearrangement joins TRBV6-1 to TRBJ2-5; the D is unclear. Germline assignment: CDR1 MNHNS and CDR2 SASEGT. This CDR3 is built from 14 residues. Trimming left V 3 bases short and J 2 bases short, with 10 bases between. This chain's CDR3 is CASSDRGLQETQYF. Written as DNA, the CDR3 is TGTGCCAGCAGTGACCGCGGCTTACAAGAGACCCAGTACTTC.

The chain joins TRBV7-9 to TRBJ2-3, with D hard to call. CDR1 is SEHNR, CDR2 FQNEAQ, per germline (reference sequence). The CDR3 extends over 16 amino acids. V lost 5 bases to trimming and J lost 0 bases, with 15 bases between them. The CDR3 reads CASSPFVSGSTDTQYF. In DNA, the CDR3 is TGTGCCAGCAGCCCTTTCGTTAGTGGGAGCACAGATACGCAGTATTTT.

J is TRBJ1-2 and V is TRBV5-4; 9 bases agree with TRBD1. The CDR3 spans 15 residues. Per germline, CDR1 SGHNT and CDR2 YYREEE (reference sequence). The V and J ends lost 4 bases and 7 bases, in that order; junction bases with no gene match: 11. CDR3 sequence reads: CASSPPGTGYFGYTF. The DNA of the CDR3 is TGTGCCAGCAGCCCGCCGGGGACAGGGTATTTTGGCTACACCTTC.